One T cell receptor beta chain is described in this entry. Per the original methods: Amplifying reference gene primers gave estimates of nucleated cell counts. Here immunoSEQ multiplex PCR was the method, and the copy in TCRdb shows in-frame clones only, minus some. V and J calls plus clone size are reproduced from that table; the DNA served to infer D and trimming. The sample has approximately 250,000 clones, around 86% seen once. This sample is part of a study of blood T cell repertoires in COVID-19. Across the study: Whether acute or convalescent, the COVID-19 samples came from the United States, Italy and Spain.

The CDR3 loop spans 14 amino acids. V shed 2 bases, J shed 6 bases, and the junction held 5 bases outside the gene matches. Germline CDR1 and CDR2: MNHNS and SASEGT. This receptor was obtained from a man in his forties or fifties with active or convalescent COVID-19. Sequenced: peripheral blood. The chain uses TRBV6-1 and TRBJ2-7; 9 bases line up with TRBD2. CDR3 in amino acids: CASSELRGGREQYF. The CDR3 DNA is TGTGCCAGCAGTGAACTGCGGGGGGGGCGCGAGCAGTACTTC.